These 7 T cell receptor beta chains originate from one sample sequenced in a study of OX40 agonist ivuxolimab in advanced cancers. The assay was immunoSEQ multiplex PCR, and TCRdb's table has in-frame clones only and misses some. Counted here are 40,000 to 45,000 clones, around four fifths occurring once; the ten biggest clones make up approximately 2.4%. This sample comprised CD4+ or CD8+ T cells sorted from blood, obtained in a trial of the OX40 agonist ivuxolimab. The receptors stem from an adult with an advanced solid tumor such as melanoma, head and neck, liver or kidney cancer.

The chain joins TRBV11-3 to TRBJ1-1; D remains ambiguous. Germline CDR1 SGHNT, CDR2 YENEEA. The V gene lost 0 bases and the J gene lost 7 bases, with 9 bases spanning the gap. This CDR3 is built from 13 residues. The CDR3 spells CASSLEQLREAFF. The CDR3 nucleotides are TGTGCCAGCAGCTTAGAACAGTTGCGTGAAGCTTTCTTT.

The rearrangement uses TRBV28 and TRBJ2-1, with D possibly TRBD1 on 5 matching bases. CDR1 MDHEN and CDR2 SYDVKM come from the germline V gene. The CDR3 loop spans 12 amino acids. Trimming took 6 bases from V and 2 from J, leaving 5 bases between them. CDR3 loop: CASRGPYNEQFF. The CDR3, as DNA: TGTGCCAGCAGGGGGCCCTACAATGAGCAGTTCTTC. Complete variable domain (other parts from reference TRBV28 and TRBJ2-1): DVKVTQSSRYLVKRTGEKVFLECVQDMDHENMFWYRQDPGLGLRLIYFSYDVKMKEKGDIPEGYSVSREKKERFSLILESASTNQTSMYLCASRGPYNEQFFGPGTRLTVL.

The rearrangement joins TRBV4-1 to TRBJ2-1; 13 nucleotides match TRBD2. Unmatched junction bases numbered 2, after V lost 3 bases and J lost 6 bases. Germline CDR1 and CDR2: MGHRA and YSYEKL. There are 15 residues in the CDR3. The CDR3 loop is CASSQWTSGSNEQFF. The CDR3 DNA reads TGCGCCAGCAGCCAGTGGACTAGCGGGAGCAATGAGCAGTTCTTC.

The chain joins TRBV6-5 to TRBJ1-6; 11 bases fit TRBD1. J gave up 10 bases and V 2 bases, and 4 bases lay outside the gene matches. Germline values: CDR1 MNHEY, CDR2 SVGAGI. The CDR3 loop spans 15 amino acids. The CDR3 nucleotides are TGTGCCAGCAGTTACCGGGACAGGGGGTGGTCACCCCTCCACTTT. Its translation: CASSYRDRGWSPLHF.

The rearrangement links TRBV18 to TRBJ2-5, with 10 bases that match TRBD2. Germline V gives CDR1 KGHSH, CDR2 LQKENI. This CDR3 is 18 amino acids long. V dropped 4 bases and J dropped 5; count of bases not matched to a gene: 16. CDR3 bases: TGTGCCAGCTCACTAGCCGTTTTTAGCGGGAGGCCCCAGGAGACCCAGTACTTC. It specifies CASSLAVFSGRPQETQYF.

The J gene is TRBJ1-1, the V gene TRBV27, with 8 bases matching TRBD1. V was pared by 5 bases and J by 0 bases, with 8 bases of the junction left unmatched. The germline CDR1 and CDR2 sequences are MNHEY and SMNVEV (reference sequence). There are 16 residues in the CDR3. The chain's CDR3 is CASSEIGQGLNTEAFF. CDR3 bases: TGTGCCAGCAGTGAAATCGGACAGGGCCTGAACACTGAAGCTTTCTTT.

The genes are TRBV18 and TRBJ2-3, with D maybe TRBD1 (6 bases). Trimming shortened V by 3 bases and J by 2 bases, and 9 bases separated the two germline ends. This CDR3 is 14 amino acids long. CDR1 is KGHSH and CDR2 is LQKENI in the germline V gene. CDR3 amino acids: CASSPGHPTDTQYF. CDR3 in DNA: TGTGCCAGCTCACCGGGACACCCCACAGATACGCAGTATTTT.